These 27 T cell receptor beta chains came from one sample sequenced in a study of spatial heterogeneity in lung cancer. TCRdb called the 5' RACE reads again in MiXCR, with one record for every CDR3 protein. In the table there are 8,000 to 9,000 distinct CDR3 sequences, 4% to 5% of which are singletons. Regarding time point: sample taken at primary tumor resection. The authors sequenced whole RNA from tumor, nontumor lung or frozen PBMC without sorting. Material: PBMCs, obtained at surgery. The receptors were sampled from a male donor with early-stage non-small cell lung cancer.

This clonotype ranks as medium-sized. This beta chain lies outside the target of a library built for alpha chains; its clone size means little. The CDR3: CAGRGGSTGELFF. Here the CDR3 DNA reads TGTGCCGGCCGTGGGGGTAGCACCGGGGAGCTGTTTTTT. The gene calls are TRBV2 and TRBJ2-2, with D perhaps being TRBD1 or TRBD2 (5 bases each). Trimming took 11 bases from V and 4 from J, leaving 14 bases between them. The CDR3 is 13 residues long. In germline, CDR1 is SNHLY, CDR2 FYNNEI.

In the case of this clonotype: For a library built for alpha chains, this beta chain is a stray read; little rests on its size. V and J are TRBV18 and TRBJ1-1; maybe TRBD1 (6 bases). This CDR3 is 13 amino acids long. From germline, CDR1 is KGHSH and CDR2 LQKENI. V lost 5 bases, J lost 1 base, and 8 bases lay in between. CDR3 region: CASSLDRNTEAFF. In DNA, the CDR3 is TGTGCCAGCTCATTGGACAGGAACACTGAAGCTTTCTTT.

In this sample, this clonotype turned up many times. Found in a library prepared for alpha chains, this beta chain is an off-target read, and its abundance has little meaning. The V gene is TRBV24-1, the J gene TRBJ2-1; no clear D gene. The CDR3 consists of 13 residues. V was shortened by 2 bases and J by 12 bases, with 13 bases between the two germline ends. The germline CDR1 and CDR2 sequences are KGHDR and SFDVKD. The CDR3 DNA sequence: TGTGCCACCAGTGATTATTGGGAAACCGGGCAGTTCTTC. As protein: CATSDYWETGQFF.

This clonotype has at least ten counts. Found in a library prepared for alpha chains, this beta chain is an off-target read, and its abundance has little meaning. This sequence joins TRBV3-1 and TRBJ1-1, with a weak D call TRBD1 (6 bases). Germline-derived CDR1 and CDR2 are LGHDT and YNNKEL (reference sequence). This CDR3 region has 13 residues. The V and J ends lost 1 base and 6 bases respectively, with 9 bases between them. Written as DNA, the CDR3 is TGTGCCAGCAGCCAAGTTGAGGGGGCTGAAGCTTTCTTT. Its translation: CASSQVEGAEAFF.

In its sample, this clonotype was seen many times. Since it is a stray read in a library aimed at alpha chains, this beta chain has a size that is not meaningful. The chain recombines TRBV2 with TRBJ2-6; no definite D call. Between the trimmed V and J ends, which lost 6 bases and 0 bases, there was a span of 6 bases. This CDR3 has 14 amino acids. Germline assignment: CDR1 SNHLY and CDR2 FYNNEI. CDR3 protein: CASSSSSGANVLTF. DNA of the CDR3: TGTGCCAGCAGCTCCAGCTCTGGGGCCAACGTCCTGACTTTC.

There are many counts of this clonotype. Since it is a stray read in a library aimed at alpha chains, this beta chain has a size that is not meaningful. The gene calls are TRBV3-1 and TRBJ2-3; 10 nucleotides line up with TRBD2. The CDR3 has 16 residues. Per the germline V gene, CDR1 is LGHDT and CDR2 is YNNKEL (reference sequence). V lost 6 bases and J lost 1; bases outside the gene matches: 7. The CDR3 is CASRPSGGARTDTQYF. CDR3 bases: TGTGCCAGCAGACCGAGCGGGGGGGCTCGCACAGATACGCAGTATTTT.

This clonotype was detected only a few times. For a library built for alpha chains, this beta chain is a stray read; little rests on its size. The chain employs TRBV20-1 and TRBJ1-1; no clear D gene. Looked up from germline, CDR1 is DFQATT and CDR2 is SNEGSKA (reference sequence). Trimming pared 1 base from V and 4 bases from J, leaving 13 bases between. This CDR3 contains 14 residues. Written as DNA, the CDR3 is TGCAGTGCTAGAGTGGGGTCGCGGGGCACTGAAGCTTTCTTT. Its translation: CSARVGSRGTEAFF.

By share, this clonotype counts as medium-sized. The library was designed around alpha chains, so this beta chain is a stray read whose abundance carries little weight. The gene calls are TRBV2 and TRBJ2-7; no definite D call. The CDR3 loop spans 12 amino acids. With 6 bases removed from V and 7 bases from J, the gap between germline ends came to 13 bases. CDR1 SNHLY and CDR2 FYNNEI come from the germline V gene. CDR3 protein: CASRVLAWEQYF. CDR3 nucleotide sequence: TGTGCCAGCAGGGTACTGGCCTGGGAGCAGTACTTC.

This clonotype was counted many times. As an off-target read in a library built for alpha chains, this beta chain has a frequency of little significance. The CDR3 here is CASSLGDGGGTEAFF. The DNA of the CDR3 is TGCGCCAGCAGCTTGGGGGACGGCGGAGGTACTGAAGCTTTCTTT. This sequence joins TRBV5-1 and TRBJ1-1; D perhaps matches TRBD1 (5 bases). CDR3 length: 15 residues. V lost 0 bases to trimming and J lost 5 bases, with 14 bases between them. Germline V lookup: CDR1 SGHRS, CDR2 YFSETQ. Full variable domain (rest looked up from reference TRBV5-1 and TRBJ1-1): KAGVTQTPRYLIKTRGQQVTLSCSPISGHRSVSWYQQTPGQGLQFLFEYFSETQRNKGNFPGRFSGRQFSNSRSEMNVSTLELGDSALYLCASSLGDGGGTEAFFGQGTRLTVV.

This clonotype was detected a few times. This beta chain came through as a stray read in a library set up for alpha chains, and its size says little. The rearrangement joins TRBV19 to TRBJ2-1, with D possibly being TRBD2 (6 bases). CDR3 length equals 15 residues. V lost 10 bases to trimming and J lost 7 bases, with 23 bases between them. Germline CDR1 and CDR2: LNHDA and SQIVND (reference sequence). The CDR3 reads CATRELYSLSNEQFF. The DNA of the CDR3 is TGTGCCACCCGGGAGTTATACTCCTTGTCGAATGAGCAGTTCTTC. Full variable domain (rest looked up from reference TRBV19 and TRBJ2-1): DGGITQSPKYLFRKEGQNVTLSCEQNLNHDAMYWYRQDPGQGLRLIYYSQIVNDFQKGDIAEGYSVSREKKESFPLTVTSAQKNPTAFYLCATRELYSLSNEQFFGPGTRLTVL.

Within the sample, this clonotype is medium-sized (0.01 to 0.1%). Since the library was made to target alpha chains, this beta chain is a stray read and its abundance is not meaningful. V is TRBV6-2 or TRBV6-3 and J is TRBJ2-3; D uncertain. Trimming shortened V by 0 bases and J by 1 base, and 5 bases separated the two germline ends. The germline gives CDR1 MNHEY, CDR2 SVGEGT. This CDR3 is 14 amino acids long. CDR3 sequence reads: CASSYSGGTDTQYF. In DNA, the CDR3 is TGTGCCAGCAGTTACTCGGGCGGCACAGATACGCAGTATTTT.

This clonotype has a count of ten or more. Since the library was made to target alpha chains, this beta chain is a stray read and its abundance is not meaningful. The chain couples TRBV30 to TRBJ1-1, with a possible D match to TRBD1 (5 bases). Germline CDR1 GTSNPN, CDR2 SVGIG (reference sequence). The CDR3 has 12 amino acids. The ends were cut back, 0 bases at V and 5 bases at J, with 7 bases in the middle. The CDR3 nucleotides read TGTGCCTGGAGTGTCCGGGGGACTGAAGCTTTCTTT. Protein sequence: CAWSVRGTEAFF. Together with reference TRBV30 and TRBJ1-1, the CDR3 gives the full variable domain: SQTIHQWPATLVQPVGSPLSLECTVEGTSNPNLYWYRQAAGRGLQLLFYSVGIGQISSEVPQNLSASRPQDRQFILSSKKLLLSDSGFYLCAWSVRGTEAFFGQGTRLTVV.

This clonotype occurred many times. The size of this beta chain means little, since it is a stray read in a library made for alpha chains. V usage is TRBV27 and J usage is TRBJ1-2; D might be TRBD1 (5 bases). The CDR3 covers 18 residues. CDR1 is MNHEY and CDR2 is SMNVEV in the germline V gene (reference sequence). Trimming pared 3 bases from V and 4 bases from J, leaving 24 bases between. The CDR3 reads CASSFRTATSGLLYGYTF. CDR3 DNA: TGTGCCAGCAGTTTTCGAACCGCAACGTCGGGACTCCTCTATGGCTACACCTTC.

This clonotype is labeled medium-sized. The library was designed around alpha chains, so this beta chain is a stray read whose abundance carries little weight. The V call is TRBV2, the J call TRBJ2-3; weak D call: TRBD2 (7 bases). V was clipped by 9 bases and J by 2 bases, with 21 bases between them. The CDR3 spans 16 residues. CDR1 is SNHLY and CDR2 is FYNNEI in the germline V gene. CDR3 in amino acids: CASTTLEGGVTDTQYF. The CDR3 nucleotides are TGTGCCAGTACAACTCTAGAGGGGGGGGTCACAGATACGCAGTATTTT.

In its sample, this clonotype was seen many times. Because the library targeted alpha chains, this beta chain is an off-target read whose size means little. The rearrangement uses TRBV15 and TRBJ1-1; perhaps TRBD1 as D (5 bases). This CDR3 is 13 amino acids long. Germline values: CDR1 LNHNV, CDR2 YYDKDF (reference sequence). Trimming shortened V by 0 bases and J by 8 bases, and 10 bases separated the two germline ends. The CDR3 loop reads CATSRDLGTEAFF. CDR3 sequence (DNA): TGTGCCACCAGCAGAGATTTAGGGACCGAAGCTTTCTTT.

This clonotype was recorded a few times. This beta chain lies outside the target of a library built for alpha chains; its clone size means little. This chain uses TRBV6-1 with TRBJ1-5; 10 bases agree with TRBD1. The CDR3 has 18 amino acids. The germline CDR1 and CDR2 sequences are MNHNS and SASEGT. With V trimmed by 7 bases and J by 1 base, 13 bases remained unmatched. CDR3 protein: CASTTGTGESLSNQPQHF. CDR3 nucleotides: TGTGCCAGCACTACCGGGACAGGGGAGAGTTTAAGCAATCAGCCCCAGCATTTT.

This clonotype qualifies as medium-sized (0.01 to 0.1%). With the library built for alpha chains, this beta chain is off target and its frequency is not meaningful. The rearrangement uses TRBV28 and TRBJ2-7; D is perhaps TRBD1 or TRBD2 (5 bases each). Germline V CDR1 and CDR2: MDHEN, SYDVKM. This CDR3 comprises 14 residues. Trimming left V 6 bases short and J 3 bases short, with 15 bases between. CDR3 bases: TGTGCCAGCAGCCACTTGGGACGGGACTACGAGCAGTACGTC. Translating gives CASSHLGRDYEQYV.

The table lists this clonotype with a few counts. A library prepared for alpha chains yielded this beta chain as an off-target read; its size is of little meaning. The CDR3 coding sequence is TGTGCCAGCAGCATACGGACAGGCGCGAACACTGAAGCTTTCTTT. Protein product: CASSIRTGANTEAFF. The chain has TRBV7-9 and TRBJ1-1, with 7 nucleotides matching TRBD1. Germline CDR1 reads SEHNR; CDR2 reads FQNEAQ (reference sequence). V lost 5 bases, J lost 1 base, and 7 bases stayed unmatched. CDR3 length: 15 residues.

This clonotype rates as medium-sized (0.01 to 0.1%). In a library made to pick up alpha chains, this beta chain is a stray read with a size that means little. This sequence joins TRBV20-1 and TRBJ1-3, with D possibly matching TRBD1 (6 bases). CDR1 and CDR2 (germline): DFQATT, SNEGSKA (reference sequence). The length of the CDR3 is 14 residues. V lost 5 bases, J lost 6 bases, and 17 bases lay in between. CDR3 protein: CSAAKTGTLNTIYF. The DNA for the CDR3 is TGCAGTGCTGCAAAAACAGGGACCTTAAACACCATATATTTT.

This clonotype was seen at least ten times. This beta chain slipped into a library made for alpha chains as a stray read, so its size is not meaningful. The rearrangement uses TRBV29-1 and TRBJ1-5, with D tentatively TRBD1 (6 bases). Germline loops: CDR1 SQVTM, CDR2 ANQGSEA. Deletions cut 5 bases from V and 4 bases from J, with 12 bases between. The CDR3 contains 13 residues. The CDR3 loop is CSVRAGVNQPQHF. In DNA, the CDR3 is TGCAGCGTTAGAGCAGGGGTAAATCAGCCCCAGCATTTT.

This clonotype was observed at least ten times. This beta chain is off target for a library built for alpha chains, so its abundance means little. This rearrangement joins TRBV9 to TRBJ2-5; the match to TRBD1 covers 8 bases. The CDR3 length is 15 residues. The V and J ends lost 2 bases and 4 bases, in that order; junction bases with no gene match: 7. Germline V gene data show CDR1 as SGDLS and CDR2 as YYNGEE. This chain's CDR3 is CASSVGTGGTETQYF. In nucleotides, the CDR3 is TGTGCCAGCAGCGTCGGGACAGGAGGGACAGAGACCCAGTACTTC.

This clonotype has at least ten counts. The size of this beta chain means little, since it is a stray read in a library made for alpha chains. The genes are TRBV29-1 and TRBJ2-1; 10 nucleotides line up with TRBD1. V gave up 0 bases and J gave up 10 bases; unmatched junction bases: 9. CDR3 length: 15 residues. The germline V gene has CDR1 SQVTM and CDR2 ANQGSEA. The CDR3 coding sequence is TGCAGCGTTGAAGACCTGGACAGGGGGATTGGGGAGCAGTTCTTC. It yields the protein CSVEDLDRGIGEQFF.

This clonotype has at least ten counts. Being off target in a library aimed at alpha chains, this beta chain has a size of little meaning. The V call is TRBV7-9, the J call TRBJ1-6; 8 positions agree with TRBD1. CDR1 is SEHNR, CDR2 FQNEAQ, per germline (reference sequence). The trim removed 5 bases at V and 6 bases at J, leaving 9 bases unmatched. The CDR3 has 16 residues. The CDR3: CASSQGAQGANSPLHF. CDR3 sequence (DNA): TGTGCCAGCAGCCAGGGAGCCCAGGGGGCTAATTCACCCCTCCACTTT.

This clonotype was found many times. Found in a library prepared for alpha chains, this beta chain is an off-target read, and its abundance has little meaning. The chain uses TRBV12-3 or TRBV12-4 and TRBJ1-6; no firm D call. Trimming left V 3 bases short and J 0 bases short, with 6 bases between. The CDR3 extends over 15 amino acids. This CDR3 reads CASSFQSSYNSPLHF. In nucleotides, the CDR3 is TGTGCCAGCAGTTTTCAGAGCTCCTATAATTCACCCCTCCACTTT.

This clonotype was counted ten times or more. This beta chain is a stray sequence in a library constructed for alpha chains; its clone size is not meaningful. The chain combines TRBV7-6 with TRBJ1-4, with 7 bases aligning to TRBD1. The V gene's germline CDR1 is SGHVS and CDR2 FNYEAQ. The CDR3 extends over 15 amino acids. With 4 bases clipped from V and 3 bases from J, the junction kept 5 bases outside the gene matches. The CDR3 DNA is TGTGCCAGCAGCTCGAGACAGGGCGCTAATGAAAAACTGTTTTTT. Translation: CASSSRQGANEKLFF.

A remark on this clonotype: The library was designed around alpha chains, so this beta chain is a stray read whose abundance carries little weight. The CDR3 here is CASSLKQGSMNTEAFF. The DNA for the CDR3 is TGTGCCAGCAGCTTGAAACAGGGATCGATGAACACTGAAGCTTTCTTT. This chain connects TRBV5-6 to TRBJ1-1, with D possibly TRBD1 on 6 matching bases. Germline values: CDR1 SGHDT, CDR2 YYEEEE. This CDR3 is built from 16 residues. V was clipped by 1 base and J by 0 bases, with 13 bases between them.

This clonotype has a count of ten or more. This beta chain is a stray read from a library made for alpha chains; its abundance is not meaningful. The rearrangement joins TRBV6-5 to TRBJ2-3; D uncertain. This CDR3 has 13 amino acids. CDR1 is MNHEY and CDR2 is SVGAGI in the germline V gene. V shed 0 bases and J shed 5 bases, with 6 bases lying between them. CDR3 amino acids: CASSYSVGDTQYF. CDR3 in DNA: TGTGCCAGCAGTTACTCGGTTGGAGATACGCAGTATTTT.